What follows are 24 T cell receptor beta chains derived from one specimen sequenced in a study of shared T cell receptors in the human thymus. Profiling relied on immunoSEQ multiplex PCR, and the TCRdb table lists in-frame clones only, not all of them. The top ten clones hold over 0.008% of a sample with about 660,000 clones, about 89% of them seen once. These sequences were also reported in another study, on human thymus T cells.

The material sequenced was thymocytes. These receptors all stem from a boy in the first two years of life with a congenital heart defect.

The chain recombines TRBV4-3 with TRBJ2-1; D perhaps matches TRBD1 (6 bases). V was trimmed by 1 base and J by 3 bases, leaving 10 bases between them. The CDR3 sequence is 15 residues long. Germline assignment: CDR1 LGHNA and CDR2 YSLEER. CDR3 in DNA: TGCGCCAGCAGCCAAGGGACAGAGCTCTACAATGAGCAGTTCTTC. Protein sequence: CASSQGTELYNEQFF.

J is TRBJ1-2 and V is TRBV19; D is undetermined. The germline V and J ends were trimmed by 7 bases and 0 bases, with 21 bases remaining between them. The CDR3 length is 17 residues. In germline, CDR1 is LNHDA, CDR2 SQIVND (reference sequence). The CDR3 coding sequence is TGTGCCAGTACCGCCTTAGGGAGAGGCTCAGCTAACTATGGCTACACCTTC. The encoded protein is CASTALGRGSANYGYTF.

Remarks on this clone: The same CDR3 is also encoded by other DNA sequences in this sample. V is TRBV6-1 and J is TRBJ2-3; 8 bases align to TRBD1. The V gene's germline CDR1 is MNHNS and CDR2 SASEGT. V gave up 5 bases and J gave up 3 bases; unmatched junction bases: 1. The CDR3 covers 13 residues. CDR3 sequence reads: CASSRTGTDTQYF. DNA of the CDR3: TGTGCCAGCAGTAGGACAGGGACAGATACGCAGTATTTT.

The genes are TRBV5-4 and TRBJ2-5; TRBD2 matches 8 bases. The CDR3 has 15 amino acids. Germline CDR1 and CDR2: SGHNT and YYREEE (reference sequence). V lost 4 bases to trimming and J lost 9 bases; unmatched junction nucleotides: 14. The CDR3 is CASSEPRGGEGAQYF. For the CDR3, the DNA is TGTGCCAGCAGCGAACCTCGGGGGGGCGAGGGGGCCCAGTACTTC.

As to this clone: The junction shows a germline mismatch at one end, possibly a read error. This chain links TRBV6-6 with TRBJ1-2; TRBD1 aligns across 7 bases. Germline V lookup: CDR1 MNHNY, CDR2 SVGAGI (reference sequence). The CDR3 has 16 residues. CDR3 nucleotide sequence: TGTGCCAGCAGTTACTCTACTCAGGGGTGGCAGGGGGGCCTCGCCTTC. The encoded protein is CASSYSTQGWQGGLAF.

Here the CDR3 reads CASSPHTGGNNSNQPQHF. The CDR3 region has the DNA TGTGCCAGTAGTCCACACACAGGGGGCAACAATAGCAATCAGCCCCAGCATTTT. The chain combines TRBV19 with TRBJ1-5; 9 nucleotides line up with TRBD1. Trimming at V came to 5 bases and at J to 0 bases, leaving 11 bases not matched to a gene. The CDR3 has 18 residues. The germline gives CDR1 LNHDA, CDR2 SQIVND (reference sequence).

This CDR3 reads CASSDGGQGHTF. CDR3 DNA: TGCGCCAGCTCCGACGGGGGGCAAGGGCACACCTTC. The chain couples TRBV5-1 to TRBJ1-2; D is perhaps TRBD1 (6 bases). V was cut by 7 bases and J by 12 bases, with 19 bases left in between. Germline-derived CDR1 and CDR2 are SGHRS and YFSETQ. The CDR3 spans 12 residues.

The chain couples TRBV28 to TRBJ2-5, with TRBD1 matching 8 bases. J lost 4 bases, V lost 5 bases, and 6 bases had no gene match. The CDR3 has 14 amino acids. The germline CDR1 and CDR2 sequences are MDHEN and SYDVKM. The CDR3 bases are TGTGCCAGCAGTCCAGGACAGGGAATAGAGACCCAGTACTTC. Protein product: CASSPGQGIETQYF. Combining the CDR3 with reference TRBV28 and TRBJ2-5 gives the whole variable domain DVKVTQSSRYLVKRTGEKVFLECVQDMDHENMFWYRQDPGLGLRLIYFSYDVKMKEKGDIPEGYSVSREKKERFSLILESASTNQTSMYLCASSPGQGIETQYFGPGTRLLVL.

DNA of the CDR3: TGTGCCAGCAGCGATGGACTAGCGGGAAGCCGCGGTGAGCAGTTCTTC. The encoded protein is CASSDGLAGSRGEQFF. This chain uses TRBV9 with TRBJ2-1; 12 bases are shared with TRBD2. V shed 3 bases, J shed 9 bases, and the junction held 10 bases outside the gene matches. Germline V CDR1 and CDR2: SGDLS, YYNGEE. This CDR3 spans 16 amino acids.

The rearrangement joins TRBV5-8 to TRBJ1-1; 9 bases match TRBD1. J lost 6 bases, V lost 4 bases, and 16 bases had no gene match. The CDR3 has 17 residues. Germline CDR1 and CDR2: SGHTS and YDEGEE. The CDR3 here is CASSHRDRVRGSPEAFF. The CDR3 coding sequence is TGTGCCAGCAGCCACAGGGACAGGGTGAGGGGATCGCCTGAAGCTTTCTTT.

This chain links TRBV2 with TRBJ2-1, with D possibly matching TRBD2 (6 bases). V was clipped by 6 bases and J by 6 bases, with 12 bases between them. The CDR3 has 13 residues. Germline CDR1 is SNHLY and CDR2 is FYNNEI. CDR3 sequence reads: CASRVFGGNEQFF. The CDR3 DNA is TGTGCCAGCAGGGTCTTCGGGGGCAATGAGCAGTTCTTC.

The chain combines TRBV4-1 with TRBJ1-5; 10 bases align to TRBD1. V was clipped by 3 bases and J by 2 bases; unmatched bases: 10. The CDR3 sequence is 18 residues long. Germline loops: CDR1 MGHRA, CDR2 YSYEKL. The CDR3: CASSHPPTGGSGNQPQHF. The CDR3 nucleotides read TGCGCCAGCAGCCACCCGCCGACAGGGGGCTCGGGCAATCAGCCCCAGCATTTT.

The sample holds a few counts of this clone. The rearrangement uses TRBV14 and TRBJ1-1; no reliable D call. The CDR3 contains 15 residues. The V gene lost 0 bases and the J gene lost 7 bases, with 15 bases spanning the gap. Germline CDR1 reads SGHDN; CDR2 reads FVKESK. The DNA of the CDR3 is TGTGCCAGCAGCCAAGAGGGAGGGTTGGCCCGTGAAGCTTTCTTT. Its translation is CASSQEGGLAREAFF.

The J gene is TRBJ2-2, the V gene TRBV11-2; TRBD1 might be the D (6 bases). CDR1 is SGHAT and CDR2 is FQNNGV in the germline V gene. Trimming removed 1 base from V and 0 bases from J, with 9 bases in between. The CDR3 extends over 16 amino acids. The CDR3 is CASSLGDRPNTGELFF. The CDR3 nucleotides read TGTGCCAGCAGCTTAGGTGACAGGCCGAACACCGGGGAGCTGTTTTTT.

This sequence joins TRBV29-1 and TRBJ1-1, with D tentatively TRBD1 (5 bases). Germline CDR1 is SQVTM and CDR2 is ANQGSEA. With 2 bases removed from V and 4 bases from J, the gap between germline ends came to 11 bases. The CDR3 totals 13 residues. The CDR3 DNA sequence: TGCAGCGTTGAATCAGGGCGGATCACTGAAGCTTTCTTT. Translating gives CSVESGRITEAFF.

CDR3 nucleotides: TGTGCCAGCAGCGGTATGACAGGCCCCCTCTACGAGCAGTACTTC. It translates to CASSGMTGPLYEQYF. The chain uses TRBV5-6 and TRBJ2-7, with D possibly being TRBD1 (6 bases). This CDR3 comprises 15 residues. Germline-derived CDR1 and CDR2 are SGHDT and YYEEEE. V dropped 4 bases and J dropped 3 bases, with 17 bases sitting between them.

CDR3 DNA: TGTGCCTGGAGTGAATGGGGCGGACAGGGAGGCAATCAGCCCCAGCATTTT. It yields the protein CAWSEWGGQGGNQPQHF. The chain recombines TRBV30 with TRBJ1-5, with 8 bases lining up with TRBD1. This CDR3 comprises 17 residues. CDR1 GTSNPN and CDR2 SVGIG come from the germline V gene (reference sequence). Germline trimming cut 1 base from V and 2 bases from J; bases unmatched to any gene: 10.

V is TRBV14 and J is TRBJ1-2; tentatively, D is TRBD1 (5 bases). Germline V gene lookup returns CDR1 SGHDN and CDR2 FVKESK. The CDR3 consists of 13 residues. V lost 2 bases and J lost 3, with 7 bases in between. In DNA form, the CDR3 reads TGTGCCAGCAGCCAACGGGGGGACTATGGCTACACCTTC. Residues: CASSQRGDYGYTF.

This chain links TRBV27 with TRBJ1-1; TRBD1 agrees at 7 bases. V lost 10 bases and J lost 0; bases outside the gene matches: 11. The CDR3 runs to 15 residues. The V gene's germline CDR1 is MNHEY and CDR2 SMNVEV (reference sequence). The CDR3 reads CATQDRRLMNTEAFF. CDR3 nucleotides: TGTGCCACCCAGGACAGGCGGTTGATGAACACTGAAGCTTTCTTT.

The chain combines TRBV28 with TRBJ1-2; possible D gene TRBD1, 6 bases. This CDR3 region has 15 residues. The germline V gene encodes CDR1 MDHEN and CDR2 SYDVKM. V was clipped by 5 bases and J by 3 bases, with 16 bases between them. CDR3 residues: CASSLEQGTYYGYTF. In DNA form, the CDR3 reads TGTGCCAGCAGTCTAGAACAGGGAACCTACTATGGCTACACCTTC.

The rearrangement joins TRBV7-7 to TRBJ2-7, with TRBD2 matching 14 bases. The CDR3 is made up of 16 amino acids. With 5 bases clipped from V and 5 bases from J, the junction kept 8 bases outside the gene matches. The germline gives CDR1 SSHAT, CDR2 FNYEAQ (reference sequence). The CDR3 spells CASSKGTSGGRNEQYF. The CDR3 coding sequence is TGTGCCAGCAGCAAGGGGACTAGCGGGGGACGAAACGAGCAGTACTTC.

With respect to this clone: Other DNA sequences in the same sample also yield this CDR3. The J gene is TRBJ2-4, the V gene TRBV19, with D unresolved. The germline V gene encodes CDR1 LNHDA and CDR2 SQIVND (reference sequence). The CDR3 is 13 residues long. The V and J ends lost 3 bases and 0 bases respectively, with 3 bases between them. The CDR3 loop is CASSIRAKNIQYF. The CDR3 nucleotides read TGTGCCAGTAGTATTAGAGCCAAAAACATTCAGTACTTC.

This chain uses TRBV4-1 with TRBJ2-7, with TRBD2 matching 9 bases. V shed 1 base, J shed 3 bases, and the junction held 7 bases outside the gene matches. Germline V lookup: CDR1 MGHRA, CDR2 YSYEKL. This CDR3 has 16 amino acids. CDR3 sequence (DNA): TGCGCCAGCAGCCAAGGTCTAGCGGGGCCCTTCTACGAGCAGTACTTC. It specifies CASSQGLAGPFYEQYF.

This chain links TRBV5-4 with TRBJ2-1; 10 positions match TRBD2. The CDR3 is made up of 16 amino acids. Per the germline V gene, CDR1 is SGHNT and CDR2 is YYREEE (reference sequence). V was clipped by 5 bases and J by 6 bases; unmatched bases: 11. CDR3 in DNA: TGTGCCAGCAGGGTTCGGACTAGCGGACACCTCAATGAGCAGTTCTTC. This gives the protein CASRVRTSGHLNEQFF.